This TCR beta chain was identified in a study of blood T cell repertoires in COVID-19. Overall study context: Researchers got acute and convalescent COVID-19 samples from the United States, Italy and Spain.

As handled by the study authors: From reference gene primer amplification, estimates of nucleated cell counts were derived. Sequencing used immunoSEQ multiplex PCR; TCRdb keeps in-frame clones, though not all of them. V, J and clone size derive from that table, while D and trimming were established from the DNA sequence. The data show 200,000 to 250,000 clones, about four fifths seen once. This TCR was recovered from a woman between 65 and 79 years old with acute or convalescent COVID-19. Material for sequencing was peripheral blood.

CDR3 sequence: CASSQDLRSGGAHEQFF. The CDR3 region has the DNA TGCGCCAGCAGCCAAGATTTAAGAAGCGGGGGGGCACATGAGCAGTTCTTC. The chain couples TRBV4-1 to TRBJ2-1; 10 nucleotides agree with TRBD2. The junction had 10 bases not matched to a gene; V was cut back by 0 bases and J by 8 bases. This CDR3 spans 17 amino acids. Per germline, CDR1 MGHRA and CDR2 YSYEKL.